These T cell receptor beta chains were read from a single sample in a study of T-cell reconstitution after alpha-beta-depleted transplantation in children. TCRdb reprocessed the PCR reads with MiXCR, giving one entry per CDR3 protein. In the table there are roughly 100,000 distinct CDR3 sequences, roughly 8.8% of which are singletons. The source material was PBMCs from the stem cell graft donor, sampled from the stem cell graft. The receptors were gathered from a human donor who donated a stem cell graft to a child with congenital amegakaryocytic thrombocytopenia. CDR3s include the opening cysteine and the closing phenylalanine or tryptophan. D genes are given only for firm matches. Not all rows give a size; the values are once, few, many and, for expanded clones, a class.

v_gene	d_gene	abundance	j_gene	CDR3aa	CDR3nt
TRBV5-1	-	many	TRBJ1-1	CASSLGTLNTEAFF	TGCGCCAGCAGCTTGGGGACACTGAACACTGAAGCTTTCTTT
TRBV20-1	-	many	TRBJ1-2	CSAREWGSHGYTF	TGCAGTGCTAGAGAGTGGGGCTCCCATGGCTACACCTTC
TRBV13	-	once	TRBJ2-1	CASSLAETNEQFF	TGTGCCAGCAGCTTGGCCGAGACCAATGAGCAGTTCTTC
TRBV20-1	TRBD2	many	TRBJ2-7	CSAGGGEAKEYF	TGCAGTGCTGGGGGGGGGGAAGCGAAGGAGTACTTC
TRBV15	-	many	TRBJ2-1	CATSTSRGGEQFF	TGTGCCACCAGCACATCCAGGGGGGGAGAGCAGTTCTTC
TRBV9	-	many	TRBJ1-1	CASREQGLGGTEAFF	TGTGCCAGCAGAGAACAGGGCCTCGGAGGGACTGAAGCTTTCTTT
TRBV7-6	-	few	TRBJ2-5	CASSRTDDGTQYF	TGTGCCAGCTCCCGGACAGACGACGGGACCCAGTACTTC
TRBV7-9	-	many	TRBJ2-1	CASSRRSNEQFF	TGTGCCAGCAGCAGGAGGTCCAATGAGCAGTTCTTC
TRBV5-5	-	many	TRBJ1-4	CASSLIEGEKLFF	TGTGCCAGCAGCTTAATCGAGGGCGAAAAACTGTTTTTT
TRBV12-3/TRBV12-4	-	many	TRBJ2-1	CASTHTTDYNEQFF	TGTGCCAGCACTCACACGACAGACTACAATGAGCAGTTCTTC
TRBV5-1	TRBD2	many	TRBJ2-1	CASSLERGGFGEFF	TGCGCCAGCAGCTTGGAACGGGGGGGCTTTGGCGAGTTCTTC
TRBV20-1	-	many	TRBJ2-1	CSARVPQGGGAEQFF	TGCAGTGCTAGAGTGCCCCAGGGGGGTGGTGCTGAGCAGTTCTTC
TRBV10-3	TRBD1	many	TRBJ1-2	CAISESKGGPGDYGYTF	TGTGCCATCAGTGAGTCGAAAGGGGGCCCGGGGGACTATGGCTACACCTTC
TRBV6-1	-	many	TRBJ1-1	CASSRGVDTEAFF	TGTGCCAGCAGCCGGGGAGTAGACACTGAAGCTTTCTTT
TRBV28	TRBD1	-	TRBJ1-2	CASRYATGIYGYTF	TGTGCCAGCAGATACGCGACAGGGATCTATGGCTACACCTTC
TRBV12-3/TRBV12-4	TRBD2	many	TRBJ2-1	CASSSSGGAYNEQFF	TGTGCCAGCAGTTCTAGCGGGGGGGCCTACAATGAGCAGTTCTTC
TRBV20-1	-	-	TRBJ2-1	CSARDLVGVRYNEQFF	TGCAGTGCTAGAGATCTAGTAGGAGTCCGCTACAATGAGCAGTTCTTC
TRBV28	-	many	TRBJ2-2	CASSSLGGIGSGELFF	TGTGCCAGCAGTTCCCTCGGTGGGATCGGGTCCGGGGAGCTGTTTTTT
TRBV4-1	TRBD2	many	TRBJ2-1	CASSGSLGLNNEQFF	TGCGCCAGCAGCGGATCCCTGGGACTAAACAATGAGCAGTTCTTC
TRBV12-3/TRBV12-4	-	many	TRBJ2-2	CASSLGEGFANTGELFF	TGTGCCAGCAGTTTAGGAGAAGGTTTCGCGAACACCGGGGAGCTGTTTTTT
TRBV5-1	-	-	TRBJ2-1	CASSGRGAYNEQFF	TGCGCCAGCAGCGGGCGGGGCGCCTACAATGAGCAGTTCTTC
TRBV20-1	-	many	TRBJ2-2	CSARTANTGELFF	TGCAGTGCTAGGACCGCGAACACCGGGGAGCTGTTTTTT
TRBV7-9	-	many	TRBJ1-2	CASSLQLGGNDGYTF	TGTGCCAGCAGCTTACAACTGGGGGGGAACGATGGCTACACCTTC
TRBV28	-	many	TRBJ1-2	CASSLLPRQDGYTF	TGTGCCAGCAGTTTACTCCCAAGGCAGGATGGCTACACCTTC
TRBV18	-	-	TRBJ2-2	CASSPAEGATGELFF	TGTGCCAGCTCACCAGCCGAAGGGGCCACCGGGGAGCTGTTTTTT
TRBV7-2	TRBD2	many	TRBJ2-1	CASSGPSGSSGYNEQFF	TGTGCCAGCAGCGGCCCTAGCGGGAGTTCGGGGTACAATGAGCAGTTCTTC
TRBV12-3/TRBV12-4	-	many	TRBJ1-1	CASSFREVHMNTEAFF	TGTGCCAGCAGTTTTAGGGAAGTCCACATGAACACTGAAGCTTTCTTT
TRBV25-1	-	many	TRBJ1-3	CASSESGGDSGNTIYF	TGTGCCAGCAGTGAATCGGGAGGGGACTCTGGAAACACCATATATTTT
TRBV12-3/TRBV12-4	TRBD2	many	TRBJ2-1	CASSSLTSGRAGEQFF	TGTGCCAGCAGTTCCCTGACTAGCGGGAGGGCCGGTGAGCAGTTCTTC
TRBV12-3/TRBV12-4	TRBD2	medium-sized	TRBJ2-5	CASSPRLAGDQETQYF	TGTGCCAGCAGTCCAAGACTAGCGGGGGATCAAGAGACCCAGTACTTC
TRBV14	-	many	TRBJ1-4	CASSRSGWDEKLFF	TGTGCCAGCAGCCGATCAGGGTGGGACGAAAAACTGTTTTTT